The rows below give T cell receptor beta chains drawn from one sample of a study of T cell responses to AZD1222 COVID-19 vaccine. Repertoires were generated with immunoSEQ multiplex PCR, while TCRdb's copy carries only in-frame clones and drops some. Of some 69,000 clones listed, 80% are singletons. The material was peripheral blood, obtained 28 days after the second AZD1222 dose. These receptors originate from an adult who received the AZD1222 COVID-19 vaccine. CDR3s leave out the opening cysteine and the closing phenylalanine or tryptophan. Each record gives: V gene, D gene, J gene, CDR3 protein. A D gene is named only where the DNA matches it firmly.

>TRBV6-5|-|TRBJ1-1
ASSYSSEAF
>TRBV6-5|-|TRBJ1-5
ASSNTASYQPQH
>TRBV2|-|TRBJ1-3
ASSEAAPGTGNTIY
>TRBV7-8|-|TRBJ1-6
ASSLARTLLSSYNSPLH
>TRBV7-8|TRBD1|TRBJ1-5
ASTGQGARSNQPQH
>TRBV10-3|-|TRBJ1-4
AISESGADEKLF
>TRBV2|-|TRBJ2-7
ASRNEDYEQY
>TRBV6-8|TRBD1|TRBJ1-6
ASKHPGGGYNSPLH
>TRBV28|-|TRBJ1-1
ASSYPGTVNTEAF
>TRBV3-1/TRBV3-2|TRBD1|TRBJ1-1
ASRPGQGNTEAF
>TRBV23-1|-|TRBJ1-4
ASSQSGLRGKLF
>TRBV7-2|-|TRBJ2-2
ASSFRPPGELF
>TRBV10-2|-|TRBJ2-1
ASSDGLARNEQF
>TRBV7-3|TRBD2|TRBJ2-3
ASSLLAGGLTDTQY
>TRBV19|TRBD1|TRBJ1-2
ATIDRDYGYT
>TRBV9|TRBD2|TRBJ2-3
ASSPSAGGPADTQY
>TRBV5-4|-|TRBJ2-2
ASSLPLGADTGELF
>TRBV19|TRBD1|TRBJ1-2
ASSSYSDREGYGYT
>TRBV10-3|-|TRBJ2-5
AIRGGADGQETQY
>TRBV28|-|TRBJ1-2
ASSGQLNGYT
>TRBV15|-|TRBJ2-1
ATSRDGSSRSNEQF
>TRBV15|-|TRBJ2-6
ATSREGSGANVLT
>TRBV4-1|-|TRBJ2-7
ASSQPGSSYEQY
>TRBV10-3|-|TRBJ1-1
AISSQQGMNTEAF
>TRBV6-5|TRBD1|TRBJ2-5
ASGQGAQETQY
>TRBV19|-|TRBJ2-5
ASRPLKASQETQY
>TRBV5-6|-|TRBJ1-2
ASSLGGTSSRGYT
>TRBV19|-|TRBJ2-6
ASLMGAGANVLT
>TRBV27|TRBD2|TRBJ2-1
ASSYSGGPYNEQF
>TRBV6-5|-|TRBJ1-2
ASSYSAGDGYT
>TRBV16|TRBD2|TRBJ2-3
ASSLRGGAGGPGDTQY
>TRBV30|-|TRBJ2-3
AWSELTRGDTQY
>TRBV27|-|TRBJ2-7
ASSLLGNRFYEQY
>TRBV19|-|TRBJ1-1
ASSIDLAAVMNTEAF
>TRBV5-6|-|TRBJ2-1
ASSLELGPNNEQF
>TRBV29-1|-|TRBJ1-1
SVQANKAEAF
>TRBV7-9|TRBD1|TRBJ2-7
ASSLGTGGTYEQY
>TRBV4-1|TRBD1|TRBJ2-5
ASSQVGTGAIQETQY
>TRBV9|TRBD1|TRBJ1-4
ASSFLGQINEKLF
>TRBV6-5|-|TRBJ2-2
ACHNPEMGELF
>TRBV7-2|-|TRBJ1-6
ASSLGDPVYSPLH
>TRBV7-8|-|TRBJ2-2
ASSLWTVKHTGELF
>TRBV6-5|-|TRBJ1-2
ASRHALEGGYT
>TRBV28|-|TRBJ1-2
ASSNYDKPGGGYT
>TRBV2|-|TRBJ1-1
ASKVDEGTNTEAF
>TRBV7-3|TRBD1|TRBJ2-2
ASSRQGAGELF